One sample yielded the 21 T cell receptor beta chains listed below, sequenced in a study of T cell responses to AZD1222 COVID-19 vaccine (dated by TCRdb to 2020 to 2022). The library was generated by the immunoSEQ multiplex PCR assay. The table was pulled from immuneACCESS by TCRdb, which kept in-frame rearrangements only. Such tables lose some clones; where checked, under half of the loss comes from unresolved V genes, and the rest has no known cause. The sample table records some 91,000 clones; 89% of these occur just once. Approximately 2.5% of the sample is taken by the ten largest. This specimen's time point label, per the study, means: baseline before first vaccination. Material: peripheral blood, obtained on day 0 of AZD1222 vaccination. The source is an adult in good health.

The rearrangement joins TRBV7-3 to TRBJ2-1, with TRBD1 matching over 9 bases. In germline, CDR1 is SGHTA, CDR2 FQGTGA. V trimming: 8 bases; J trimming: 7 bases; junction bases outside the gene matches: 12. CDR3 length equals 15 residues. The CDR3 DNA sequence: TGTGCCAGCGGAGATTCGGGACAGGGAGTGAATGAGCAGTTCTTC. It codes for CASGDSGQGVNEQFF.

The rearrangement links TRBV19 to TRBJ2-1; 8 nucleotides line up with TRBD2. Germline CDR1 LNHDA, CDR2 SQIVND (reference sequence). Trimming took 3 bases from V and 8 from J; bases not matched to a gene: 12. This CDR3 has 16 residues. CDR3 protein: CASSMGLGLMRDEQFF. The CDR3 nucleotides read TGTGCCAGTAGTATGGGACTAGGCCTAATGCGCGATGAGCAGTTCTTC.

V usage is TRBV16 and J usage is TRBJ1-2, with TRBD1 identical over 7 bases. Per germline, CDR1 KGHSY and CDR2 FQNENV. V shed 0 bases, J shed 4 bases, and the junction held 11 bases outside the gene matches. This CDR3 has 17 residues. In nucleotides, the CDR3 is TGTGCCAGCAGCCAATCGGTCCGGGACAGCCCCCTCTATGGCTACACCTTC. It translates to CASSQSVRDSPLYGYTF.

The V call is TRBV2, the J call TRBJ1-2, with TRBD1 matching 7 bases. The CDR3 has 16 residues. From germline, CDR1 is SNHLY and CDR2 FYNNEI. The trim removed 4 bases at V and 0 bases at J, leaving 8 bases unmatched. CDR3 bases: TGTGCCAGCAGTGGACAGGGTGTAAAAGCTAACTATGGCTACACCTTC. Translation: CASSGQGVKANYGYTF.

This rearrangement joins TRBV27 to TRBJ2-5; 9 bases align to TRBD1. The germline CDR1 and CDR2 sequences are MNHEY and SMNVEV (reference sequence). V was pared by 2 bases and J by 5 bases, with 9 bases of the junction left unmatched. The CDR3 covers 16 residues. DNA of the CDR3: TGTGCCAGCAGTTTAACCGGGACAGGGAAGTTGGAGACCCAGTACTTC. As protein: CASSLTGTGKLETQYF.

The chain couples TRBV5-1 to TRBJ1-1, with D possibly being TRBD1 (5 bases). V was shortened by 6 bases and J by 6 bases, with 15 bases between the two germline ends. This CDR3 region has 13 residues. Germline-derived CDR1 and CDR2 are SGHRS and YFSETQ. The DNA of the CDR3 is TGCGCCAGCATGGGGGGAGGAGGATCTGAAGCTTTCTTT. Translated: CASMGGGGSEAFF.

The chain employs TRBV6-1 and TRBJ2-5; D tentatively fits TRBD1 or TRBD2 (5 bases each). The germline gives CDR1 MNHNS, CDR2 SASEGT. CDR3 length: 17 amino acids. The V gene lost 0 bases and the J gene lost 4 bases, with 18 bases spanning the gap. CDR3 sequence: CASSEARKGTTRETQYF. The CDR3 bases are TGTGCCAGCAGTGAAGCTCGCAAGGGGACCACCCGAGAGACCCAGTACTTC.

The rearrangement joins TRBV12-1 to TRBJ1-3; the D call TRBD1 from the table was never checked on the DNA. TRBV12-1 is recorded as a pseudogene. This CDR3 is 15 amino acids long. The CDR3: CASSFKGSSGNTIYF. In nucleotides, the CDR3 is TGTGCCAGCAGCTTTAAGGGGTCCTCTGGAAACACCATATATTTT.

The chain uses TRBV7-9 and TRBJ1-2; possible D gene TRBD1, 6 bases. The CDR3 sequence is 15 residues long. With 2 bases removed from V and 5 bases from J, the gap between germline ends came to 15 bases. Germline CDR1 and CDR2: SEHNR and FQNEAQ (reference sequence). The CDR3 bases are TGTGCCAGCAGCTTATCGGACAGCTTTGGTTATGGCTACACCTTC. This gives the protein CASSLSDSFGYGYTF.

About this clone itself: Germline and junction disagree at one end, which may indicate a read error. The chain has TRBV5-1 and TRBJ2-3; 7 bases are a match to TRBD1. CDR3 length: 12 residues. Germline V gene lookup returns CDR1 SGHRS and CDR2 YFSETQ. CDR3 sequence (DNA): TGCGCCAGCAGCGATACAGGGGACCTAAACCATTTT. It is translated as CASSDTGDLNHF.

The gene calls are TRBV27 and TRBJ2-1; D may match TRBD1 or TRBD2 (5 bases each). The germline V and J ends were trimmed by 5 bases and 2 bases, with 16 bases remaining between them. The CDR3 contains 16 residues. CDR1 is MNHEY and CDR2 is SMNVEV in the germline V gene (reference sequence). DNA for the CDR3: TGTGCCAGCAGTCCGGTGCTGGGACGGACCTACAATGAGCAGTTCTTC. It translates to CASSPVLGRTYNEQFF.

CDR3 bases: TGCGCCAGCACCAGACAGGGGGTGATGAACACCGGGGAGCTGTTTTTT. Protein sequence: CASTRQGVMNTGELFF. The chain couples TRBV5-1 to TRBJ2-2, with TRBD1 identical over 9 bases. V lost 6 bases, J lost 1 base, and 7 bases stayed unmatched. CDR1 and CDR2 (germline): SGHRS, YFSETQ. The CDR3 is 16 residues long.

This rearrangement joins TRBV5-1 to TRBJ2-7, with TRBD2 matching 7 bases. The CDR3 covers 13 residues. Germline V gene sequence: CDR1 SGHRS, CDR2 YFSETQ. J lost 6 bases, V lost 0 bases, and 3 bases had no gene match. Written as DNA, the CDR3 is TGCGCCAGCAGCTTGGCCGGGAGGAGCGAGCAGTACTTC. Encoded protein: CASSLAGRSEQYF.

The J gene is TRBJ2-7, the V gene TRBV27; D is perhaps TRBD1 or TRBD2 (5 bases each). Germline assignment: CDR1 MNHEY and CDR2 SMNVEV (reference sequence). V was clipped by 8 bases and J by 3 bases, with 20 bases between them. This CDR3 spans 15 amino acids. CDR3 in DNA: TGTGCCAGCCGTCCCCTCGGGGCCGGAGTCTACGAGCAGTACTTC. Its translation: CASRPLGAGVYEQYF.

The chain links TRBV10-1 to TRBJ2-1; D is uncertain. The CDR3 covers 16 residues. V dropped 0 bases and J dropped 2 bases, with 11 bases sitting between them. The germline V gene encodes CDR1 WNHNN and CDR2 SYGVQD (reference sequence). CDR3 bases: TGCGCCAGCAGTGAGTCGAGTCTCCCCCCCTACAATGAGCAGTTCTTC. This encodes CASSESSLPPYNEQFF.

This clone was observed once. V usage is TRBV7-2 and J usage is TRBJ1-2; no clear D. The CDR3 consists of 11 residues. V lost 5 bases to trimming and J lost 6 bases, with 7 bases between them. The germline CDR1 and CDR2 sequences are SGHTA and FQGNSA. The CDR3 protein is CASSQDHGYTF. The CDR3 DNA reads TGTGCCAGCAGCCAGGACCATGGCTACACCTTC.

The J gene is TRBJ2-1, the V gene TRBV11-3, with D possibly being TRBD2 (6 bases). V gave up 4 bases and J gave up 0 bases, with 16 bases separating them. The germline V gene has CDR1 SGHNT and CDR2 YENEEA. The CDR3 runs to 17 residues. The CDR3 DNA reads TGTGCCAGCAGCTCTCGGGACTCCTCGAGCTCCTACAATGAGCAGTTCTTC. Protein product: CASSSRDSSSSYNEQFF.

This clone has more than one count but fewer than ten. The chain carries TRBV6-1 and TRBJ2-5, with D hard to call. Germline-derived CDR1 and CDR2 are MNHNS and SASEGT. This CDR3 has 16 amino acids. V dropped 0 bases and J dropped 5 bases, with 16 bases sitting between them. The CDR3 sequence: CASSEAARPHTETQYF. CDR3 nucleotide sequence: TGTGCCAGCAGTGAAGCGGCTCGGCCTCATACGGAGACCCAGTACTTC.

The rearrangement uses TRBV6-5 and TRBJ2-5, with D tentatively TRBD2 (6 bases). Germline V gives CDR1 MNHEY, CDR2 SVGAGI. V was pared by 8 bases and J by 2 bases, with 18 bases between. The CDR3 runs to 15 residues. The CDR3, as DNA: TGTGCCAGCCGACCATGGGGGGTGGGACAAGAGACCCAGTACTTC. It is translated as CASRPWGVGQETQYF.

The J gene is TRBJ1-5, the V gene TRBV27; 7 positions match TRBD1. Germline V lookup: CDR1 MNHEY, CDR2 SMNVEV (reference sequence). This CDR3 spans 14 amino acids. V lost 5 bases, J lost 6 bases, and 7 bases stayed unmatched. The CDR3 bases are TGTGCCAGCAGTCACGGACAGGTTGGTCAGCCCCAGCATTTT. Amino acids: CASSHGQVGQPQHF.

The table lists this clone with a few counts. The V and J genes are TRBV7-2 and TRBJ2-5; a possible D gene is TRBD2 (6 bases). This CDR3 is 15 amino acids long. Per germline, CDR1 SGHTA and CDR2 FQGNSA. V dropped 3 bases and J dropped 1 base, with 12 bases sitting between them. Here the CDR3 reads CASSFVGGIQETQYF. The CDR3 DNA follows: TGTGCCAGCAGCTTCGTCGGGGGAATCCAAGAGACCCAGTACTTC. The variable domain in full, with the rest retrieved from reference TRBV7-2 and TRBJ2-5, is GAGVSQSPSNKVTEKGKDVELRCDPISGHTALYWYRQSLGQGLEFLIYFQGNSAPDKSGLPSDRFSAERTGGSVSTLTIQRTQQEDSAVYLCASSFVGGIQETQYFGPGTRLLVL.